The T cell receptor beta chain under discussion was sequenced for a study of T cells after yellow fever vaccination. Overall study context: Preparing low-cell-number fractions relied on SMART-Seq v4 Ultra Low Input.

The CDR3 is made up of 11 amino acids. V trimming: 8 bases; J trimming: 10 bases; junction bases outside the gene matches: 5. CDR1 is LGHNA, CDR2 YNFKEQ, per germline. TCRdb reprocessed the 5' RACE reads via MiXCR and lists one record per CDR3 protein. This sample has about 73,000 distinct CDR3 sequences, with almost 8% found just once. This clonotype was counted ten times or more. Its antigen remains unidentified. Study-wide points: Overlap between CD4 and CD8 compartments was detected for a small share of clonotypes.

The TCR comes from a man in his thirties or forties who received the YFV17D yellow fever vaccine. The chain employs TRBV4-2 and TRBJ2-1; 7 bases map to TRBD2. The sequencing here drew on CD8+ T cells sorted from PBMCs, taken on the day of the yellow fever booster vaccination. CDR3 amino acids: CASGGLREQFF. The CDR3 DNA reads TGTGCCAGCGGGGGACTACGCGAGCAGTTCTTC.